Following are 32 T cell receptor beta chains from one sample sequenced in a study of metastatic and nonmetastatic thyroid tumors. TCRdb used MiXCR to call clones anew from the PCR reads. This sample has around 13,000 clones; roughly 12% occur once, and the top ten carry 30% to 35%. Not a single patient had been given any form of treatment at any point before undergoing thyroid surgery. Material: blood. These receptors were obtained from a female donor with papillary thyroid cancer or a benign thyroid nodule (not recorded which). Some clones in this sample may be carry-over from other donors' samples.

This clone was counted ten times or more. This rearrangement joins TRBV20-1 to TRBJ2-3; TRBD1 matches 8 bases. Germline assignment: CDR1 DFQATT and CDR2 SNEGSKA (reference sequence). V gave up 5 bases and J gave up 0 bases; unmatched junction bases: 10. This CDR3 has 16 residues. CDR3 coding DNA: TGCAGTGCTTCTTCCCCGGGACAGGTTAGCACAGATACGCAGTATTTT. Residues: CSASSPGQVSTDTQYF.

This clone is medium-sized by share. The chain recombines TRBV28 with TRBJ1-5; TRBD1 aligns across 7 bases. There are 15 residues in the CDR3. J gave up 3 bases and V 9 bases, and 11 bases lay outside the gene matches. Germline lookup yields CDR1 MDHEN and CDR2 SYDVKM. The CDR3 protein is CARETQGHNNQPQHF. CDR3 DNA: TGTGCCAGGGAGACACAGGGGCATAACAATCAGCCCCAGCATTTT.

The sample holds many counts of this clone. The V call is TRBV12-3 or TRBV12-4, the J call TRBJ1-1; the match to TRBD1 covers 7 bases. V gave up 5 bases and J gave up 4 bases; unmatched junction bases: 7. There are 14 residues in the CDR3. The CDR3 sequence is CASSHRGWGTEAFF. CDR3 nucleotides: TGTGCCAGCAGTCACAGGGGATGGGGCACTGAAGCTTTCTTT.

This clone is termed medium-sized (0.01 to 0.1%). The chain employs TRBV19 and TRBJ1-2; possibly TRBD1 for D (5 bases). Germline V gene sequence: CDR1 LNHDA, CDR2 SQIVND (reference sequence). V was clipped by 6 bases and J by 7 bases, with 24 bases between them. The CDR3 sequence is 16 residues long. CDR3 residues: CASREQADDLRSGYTF. The CDR3 DNA reads as TGTGCCAGTAGGGAACAGGCGGATGACCTAAGGAGTGGCTACACCTTC. Complete variable domain (other parts from reference TRBV19 and TRBJ1-2): DGGITQSPKYLFRKEGQNVTLSCEQNLNHDAMYWYRQDPGQGLRLIYYSQIVNDFQKGDIAEGYSVSREKKESFPLTVTSAQKNPTAFYLCASREQADDLRSGYTFGSGTRLTVV.

As regards this clone: It may be a read error: a sequence one base away is much more abundant. The gene calls are TRBV5-1 and TRBJ2-5; TRBD2 aligns across 11 bases. Per the germline V gene, CDR1 is SGHRS and CDR2 is YFSETQ. The CDR3 has 14 residues. CDR3 sequence reads: CTSSTSGATETQYF. CDR3 coding DNA: TGCACCAGCTCGACTAGCGGGGCAACAGAGACCCAGTACTTC.

Regarding this clone: The conserved phenylalanine or tryptophan is not found at the CDR3 terminus, so this likely reflects a read error. This chain connects TRBV6-1 to TRBJ2-6, with D uncertain. This CDR3 has 16 residues. The germline gives CDR1 MNHNS, CDR2 SASEGT. This chain's CDR3 is CASRPLVYSGDNVLTS. The CDR3 nucleotides are TGTGCCAGCAGGCCACTTGTTTACTCTGGGGACAACGTCCTGACTTCC.

This clone was observed at least ten times. The CDR3 DNA reads TGTGCCAGCAACGAGGGGTTGGCCAAAAACATTCAGTACTTC. Translation gives CASNEGLAKNIQYF. This chain joins TRBV2 and TRBJ2-4; D may be TRBD1 or TRBD2 (5 bases each). CDR3 size: 14 residues. In germline, CDR1 is SNHLY, CDR2 FYNNEI. V lost 7 bases and J 1 base, leaving 11 bases between the germline ends.

This clone was seen ten or more times. The rearrangement links TRBV5-1 to TRBJ1-3, with D unresolved. The CDR3 consists of 13 residues. V lost 4 bases, J lost 0 bases, and 5 bases lay in between. In germline, CDR1 is SGHRS, CDR2 YFSETQ. For the CDR3, the DNA is TGCGCCAGCAGCGAGATCTCTGGAAACACCATATATTTT. It is translated as CASSEISGNTIYF.

This clone was counted many times. The chain couples TRBV2 to TRBJ1-6, with 8 bases matching TRBD1. The germline gives CDR1 SNHLY, CDR2 FYNNEI. CDR3 length: 15 amino acids. The J segment lost 3 bases and the V segment lost 5 bases, leaving 3 bases of the junction unmatched. The CDR3 here is CASSPTGDYNSPLHF. Written as DNA, the CDR3 is TGTGCCAGCAGTCCGACAGGGGACTATAATTCACCCCTCCACTTT.

There are many counts of this clone. Different DNA sequences within this sample yield the same CDR3. The rearrangement uses TRBV24-1 and TRBJ2-5; D assignment may be TRBD1 or TRBD2 (5 bases each). This CDR3 comprises 14 residues. V shed 6 bases and J shed 0 bases, with 10 bases lying between them. Germline loops: CDR1 KGHDR, CDR2 SFDVKD. The CDR3 DNA is TGTGCCACCAGTCCCGGGACCTACCAAGAGACCCAGTACTTC. Its protein is CATSPGTYQETQYF.

This clone showed up just a few times. The chain combines TRBV12-3 or TRBV12-4 with TRBJ2-7; perhaps TRBD2 as D (5 bases). The CDR3 spans 12 residues. V was trimmed by 8 bases and J by 1 base, leaving 9 bases between them. The CDR3 is CASRSGSYEQYF. For the CDR3, the DNA is TGTGCCAGCCGCAGCGGTTCCTACGAGCAGTACTTC.

The chain couples TRBV20-1 to TRBJ1-2, with a weak D call TRBD1 (5 bases). The germline gives CDR1 DFQATT, CDR2 SNEGSKA (reference sequence). V lost 0 bases to trimming and J lost 4 bases, with 15 bases between them. The CDR3 covers 15 residues. The chain's CDR3 is CSARDPGRGTYGYTF. The CDR3 DNA reads as TGCAGTGCTAGAGATCCGGGGAGGGGTACCTATGGCTACACCTTC.

This clone was recorded many times. The chain has TRBV4-1 and TRBJ1-1; tentative D call: TRBD1 (5 bases). The V gene's germline CDR1 is MGHRA and CDR2 YSYEKL. V dropped 4 bases and J dropped 1 base, with 16 bases sitting between them. The CDR3 consists of 16 residues. In DNA form, the CDR3 reads TGCGCCAGCAGCCCGGGTCGCGGGCAGGGGAACACTGAAGCTTTCTTT. Amino acids: CASSPGRGQGNTEAFF.

This clone was found many times. This chain connects TRBV9 to TRBJ2-1, with 9 bases matching TRBD1. The V segment lost 2 bases and the J segment 6 bases; nucleotides outside the gene matches: 3. The CDR3 extends over 14 amino acids. In germline, CDR1 is SGDLS, CDR2 YYNGEE. CDR3 in DNA: TGTGCCAGCAGCGTCGGGACAGGGACCAATGAGCAGTTCTTC. Residues: CASSVGTGTNEQFF. The full variable domain, completed using reference TRBV9 and TRBJ2-1, is DSGVTQTPKHLITATGQRVTLRCSPRSGDLSVYWYQQSLDQGLQFLIQYYNGEERAKGNILERFSAQQFPDLHSELNLSSLELGDSALYFCASSVGTGTNEQFFGPGTRLTVL.

This clone is categorized as medium-sized (0.01 to 0.1%). The chain employs TRBV12-3 or TRBV12-4 and TRBJ2-7, with no clear D. The CDR3 runs to 14 residues. Trimming pared 1 base from V and 2 bases from J, leaving 9 bases between. The DNA for the CDR3 is TGTGCCAGCAGTTTAGGGACGGAAACCTACGAGCAGTACTTC. Protein product: CASSLGTETYEQYF.

This clone was counted ten times or more. This chain links TRBV20-1 with TRBJ1-5; TRBD1 might be the D (5 bases). CDR1 and CDR2 (germline): DFQATT, SNEGSKA (reference sequence). The CDR3 consists of 17 residues. Trimming stripped 8 bases from V and 0 bases from J, with 23 bases between. The CDR3 reads CSPPRLRRGYSNQPQHF. In nucleotides, the CDR3 is TGCAGTCCTCCTCGCCTGAGGAGGGGATATAGCAATCAGCCCCAGCATTTT.

This clone was detected ten times or more. The chain has TRBV3-1 and TRBJ1-6; unclear D gene. Trimming removed 1 base at V and 5 bases at J, with 6 bases between. The CDR3 runs 14 residues. Germline V CDR1 and CDR2: LGHDT, YNNKEL (reference sequence). This CDR3 is CASSQGQDNSPLHF. DNA for the CDR3: TGTGCCAGCAGCCAAGGGCAGGATAATTCACCCCTCCACTTT. Full variable domain (outside the CDR3, taken from reference TRBV3-1 and TRBJ1-6): DTAVSQTPKYLVTQMGNDKSIKCEQNLGHDTMYWYKQDSKKFLKIMFSYNNKELIINETVPNRFSPKSPDKAHLNLHINSLELGDSAVYFCASSQGQDNSPLHFGNGTRLTVT.

This clone was found many times. The V call is TRBV11-2, the J call TRBJ2-2; 10 bases agree with TRBD2. V lost 3 bases, J lost 7 bases, and 11 bases stayed unmatched. CDR1 is SGHAT and CDR2 is FQNNGV in the germline V gene. This CDR3 comprises 17 residues. The CDR3 reads CASSLDSLAGAVGELFF. The DNA for the CDR3 is TGTGCCAGCAGCTTGGATTCTCTAGCGGGAGCGGTCGGGGAGCTGTTTTTT.

This rearrangement joins TRBV6-1 to TRBJ2-7; TRBD1 matches at 10 bases. The CDR3 length is 15 residues. With V trimmed by 4 bases and J by 0 bases, 3 bases remained unmatched. CDR1 MNHNS and CDR2 SASEGT come from the germline V gene. CDR3 sequence: CASSVWTGGSYEQYF. CDR3 coding DNA: TGTGCCAGCAGTGTCTGGACAGGGGGCTCCTACGAGCAGTACTTC.

By frequency in the sample, this clone is medium-sized. V usage is TRBV6-2 or TRBV6-3 and J usage is TRBJ2-7; TRBD1 is a possible D gene (8 bases). V was pared by 5 bases and J by 3 bases, with 14 bases between. Germline loops: CDR1 MNHEY, CDR2 SVGEGT. This CDR3 comprises 14 residues. In DNA form, the CDR3 reads TGTGCCAGCAGTCTGGACAGGGACTACTACGAGCAGTACTTC. Encoded protein: CASSLDRDYYEQYF.

Ten or more counts support this clone. The chain has TRBV3-1 and TRBJ1-6; no clear D. CDR1 is LGHDT, CDR2 YNNKEL, per germline (reference sequence). Trimming removed 2 bases from V and 9 bases from J, with 11 bases in between. CDR3 length: 14 amino acids. CDR3 nucleotides: TGTGCCAGCAGCCAACTCGCCAGTTCTTCACCCCTCCACTTT. It is translated as CASSQLASSSPLHF. The full variable domain, completed using reference TRBV3-1 and TRBJ1-6, is DTAVSQTPKYLVTQMGNDKSIKCEQNLGHDTMYWYKQDSKKFLKIMFSYNNKELIINETVPNRFSPKSPDKAHLNLHINSLELGDSAVYFCASSQLASSSPLHFGNGTRLTVT.

The V call is TRBV7-2, the J call TRBJ1-3; the D gene is possibly TRBD1 (6 bases). Germline values: CDR1 SGHTA, CDR2 FQGNSA. V was pared by 5 bases and J by 2 bases, with 10 bases between. This CDR3 region has 14 residues. CDR3 bases: TGTGCCAGCAGCCGACAGGAGGCTGGAAACACCATATATTTT. It encodes CASSRQEAGNTIYF.

This clone was counted at least ten times. The rearrangement joins TRBV6-4 to TRBJ2-3; 10 bases agree with TRBD1. V shed 5 bases and J 6 bases; nucleotides not matched to a gene: 8. Germline CDR1 is MRHNA and CDR2 is SNTAGT. The CDR3 runs 15 residues. The CDR3, as DNA: TGTGCCAGCAGTCCGACAGGGGGCGAGGGGGATACGCAGTATTTT. This encodes CASSPTGGEGDTQYF.

This clone was observed many times. The chain joins TRBV13 to TRBJ1-1; the D gene is possibly TRBD1 (5 bases). CDR3 size: 16 residues. Germline V CDR1 and CDR2: PRHDT, FYEKMQ (reference sequence). With 4 bases removed from V and 1 base from J, the gap between germline ends came to 16 bases. This chain's CDR3 is CASSSKGGGRNTEAFF. CDR3 bases: TGTGCCAGCAGCTCGAAGGGTGGGGGGAGGAACACTGAAGCTTTCTTT.

About this clone itself: A much larger clonotype is one base distant, so this may be a read error. The same CDR3 arises from other DNA sequences in this sample as well. The rearrangement uses TRBV9 and TRBJ2-7, with a possible D match to TRBD2 (7 bases). CDR1 and CDR2 from the germline V gene are SGDLS and YYNGEE. Trimming stripped 4 bases from V and 3 bases from J, with 14 bases between. The CDR3 covers 14 residues. The CDR3 protein is CASSPTGGGYEQYF. The CDR3 DNA reads as TGTGCCAGCAGCCCTACGGGGGGCGGCTACGAGCAGTACTTC. Based on the CDR3 plus reference TRBV9 and TRBJ2-7, the full variable domain is DSGVTQTPKHLITATGQRVTLRCSPRSGDLSVYWYQQSLDQGLQFLIQYYNGEERAKGNILERFSAQQFPDLHSELNLSSLELGDSALYFCASSPTGGGYEQYFGPGTRLTVT.

The chain links TRBV20-1 to TRBJ1-1, with D perhaps matching TRBD1 (6 bases). V was clipped by 3 bases and J by 1 base, with 15 bases between them. Germline CDR1 and CDR2: DFQATT and SNEGSKA (reference sequence). This CDR3 has 15 residues. The CDR3 here is CSASANRVGNTEAFF. The CDR3 DNA reads TGCAGTGCTAGTGCGAACAGGGTGGGGAACACTGAAGCTTTCTTT.

The CDR3 nucleotides are TGTGCCAGCAGCTTGGTGCCCGGGACAGGGGATGAAAAACTGTTTTTT. Translated: CASSLVPGTGDEKLFF. This chain joins TRBV5-8 and TRBJ1-4, with 10 bases that match TRBD1. Germline CDR1 reads SGHTS; CDR2 reads YDEGEE. Germline trimming cut 0 bases from V and 6 bases from J; bases unmatched to any gene: 5. The CDR3 sequence is 16 residues long.

This clone occurred many times. V gene TRBV7-2 combines with J gene TRBJ2-3; maybe TRBD2 (6 bases). CDR3 size: 14 residues. Germline lookup yields CDR1 SGHTA and CDR2 FQGNSA. Trimming shortened V by 5 bases and J by 7 bases, and 16 bases separated the two germline ends. The CDR3 sequence is CASSPTAGSNTQYF. As DNA, the CDR3 is TGTGCCAGCAGCCCCACGGCCGGGAGTAATACGCAGTATTTT.

This clone was observed at least ten times. The rearrangement uses TRBV10-3 and TRBJ1-6, with TRBD1 matching over 10 bases. Germline values: CDR1 ENHRY, CDR2 SYGVKD. The trim removed 5 bases at V and 9 bases at J, leaving 7 bases unmatched. This CDR3 comprises 15 residues. CDR3 sequence (DNA): TGTGCCATCAGTCCCCAGACAGGGGGCAGTTCACCCCTCCACTTT. This sequence encodes CAISPQTGGSSPLHF.

This clone rates as medium-sized. The chain joins TRBV6-2 or TRBV6-3 to TRBJ2-3, with D possibly called TRBD1 or TRBD2 (6 bases each). This CDR3 is 14 amino acids long. The V gene's germline CDR1 is MNHEY and CDR2 SVGEGT. V lost 5 bases, J lost 6 bases, and 15 bases lay in between. CDR3 coding DNA: TGTGCCAGCAGTAAGGGGGGAGTCATGGATACGCAGTATTTT. It codes for CASSKGGVMDTQYF.

This clone has a count of ten or more. The germline gene is not matched at one end of the junction; a read error may be the cause. Other nucleotide sequences from this sample produce the same CDR3. The J gene is TRBJ2-3, the V gene TRBV6-1; D remains ambiguous. The CDR3 consists of 11 residues. Germline-derived CDR1 and CDR2 are MNHNS and SASEGT. CDR3 DNA: TGTGCCAGCACCAACGGGCGACAATCCACCTTT. Its protein is CASTNGRQSTF.

This clone was seen at least ten times. The rearrangement joins TRBV20-1 to TRBJ2-6; D not certain. This CDR3 has 14 residues. Germline assignment: CDR1 DFQATT and CDR2 SNEGSKA (reference sequence). With 5 bases removed from V and 0 bases from J, the gap between germline ends came to 8 bases. CDR3 loop: CSAAQNSGANVLTF. The CDR3 DNA reads TGCAGTGCTGCACAGAACTCTGGGGCCAACGTCCTGACTTTC.